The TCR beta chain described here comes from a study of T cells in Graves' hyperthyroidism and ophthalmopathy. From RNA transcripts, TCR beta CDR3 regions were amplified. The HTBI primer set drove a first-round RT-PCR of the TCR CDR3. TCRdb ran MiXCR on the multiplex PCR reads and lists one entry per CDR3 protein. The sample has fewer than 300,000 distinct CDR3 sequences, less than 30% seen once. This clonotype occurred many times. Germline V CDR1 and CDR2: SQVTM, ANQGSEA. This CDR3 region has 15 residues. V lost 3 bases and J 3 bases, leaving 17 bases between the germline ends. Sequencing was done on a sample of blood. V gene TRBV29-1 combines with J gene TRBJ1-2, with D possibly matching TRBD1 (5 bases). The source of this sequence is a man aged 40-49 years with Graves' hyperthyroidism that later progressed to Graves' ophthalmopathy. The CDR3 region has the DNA TGCAGCGTTGAGCTTAGGGGCCCTGTGGACTATGGCTACACCTTC. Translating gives CSVELRGPVDYGYTF.